Listed below are T cell receptor beta chains from one sample, sequenced in a study of cytomegalovirus exposure and HLA in healthy donors. Assay: immunoSEQ multiplex PCR; the TCRdb copy retains only in-frame clones and omits some. The sample shows some 140,000 clones, around 78% of them seen only once. Source material: PBMCs. The origin of the receptors is a middle-aged man in good health and CMV-seronegative. The CDR3 runs from the conserved cysteine through the conserved F or W. The order of the fields is J gene, D gene, V gene, clone size, CDR3 DNA, CDR3 protein. D genes are given only for firm matches. Clone size is stated in some rows and not others, as once, few, many or a class when expanded.

J gene: TRBJ1-4
D gene: .
V gene: TRBV19
clone size: .
CDR3 DNA: TGTGCCAGCGGGACACCCGAAGGGGATGAAAAACTGTTTTTT
CDR3 protein: CASGTPEGDEKLFF

J gene: TRBJ2-5
D gene: .
V gene: TRBV7-9
clone size: .
CDR3 DNA: TGTTCCAGCAGCCGCGGCGACGGGGAGACCCAGTACTTC
CDR3 protein: CSSSRGDGETQYF

J gene: TRBJ2-7
D gene: TRBD2
V gene: TRBV6-6
clone size: .
CDR3 DNA: TGTGCCAGCAGACTCGGGACTAGCGGTTCGTACGAGCAGTACTTC
CDR3 protein: CASRLGTSGSYEQYF

J gene: TRBJ2-7
D gene: TRBD1
V gene: TRBV5-1
clone size: .
CDR3 DNA: TGCGCCAGCAGCTGGACCGGGACAGGTGGATGGTACGAGCAGTACTTC
CDR3 protein: CASSWTGTGGWYEQYF

J gene: TRBJ2-2
D gene: TRBD2
V gene: TRBV7-9
clone size: once
CDR3 DNA: TGTTCCAGCAGCCCCCTAGCGGGAGGGGCCGGGGAGCTGTTTTTT
CDR3 protein: CSSSPLAGGAGELFF

J gene: TRBJ2-5
D gene: TRBD2
V gene: TRBV4-1
clone size: .
CDR3 DNA: TGCGCCAGCAGCCAAGAGGGGAGGAGCGGGAGGGGGGAGACCCAGTACTTC
CDR3 protein: CASSQEGRSGRGETQYF

J gene: TRBJ2-7
D gene: .
V gene: TRBV4-3
clone size: .
CDR3 DNA: TGCGCCAGCAGCCAATCCTACAGGGACGAGCAGTACTTC
CDR3 protein: CASSQSYRDEQYF

J gene: TRBJ2-3
D gene: TRBD2
V gene: TRBV7-2
clone size: .
CDR3 DNA: TGTGCCAGCAGCTTCCAGCGGGGGGGTACCGATACGCAGTATTTT
CDR3 protein: CASSFQRGGTDTQYF

J gene: TRBJ2-1
D gene: .
V gene: TRBV4-3
clone size: .
CDR3 DNA: TGCGCCAGCAGCCTTATTCGGGGTCCTGAGCAGTTCTTC
CDR3 protein: CASSLIRGPEQFF

J gene: TRBJ1-5
D gene: .
V gene: TRBV19
clone size: .
CDR3 DNA: TGTGCCAGTAGTGAAAGGGACTTGCCCCAGCATTTT
CDR3 protein: CASSERDLPQHF

J gene: TRBJ2-3
D gene: .
V gene: TRBV19
clone size: .
CDR3 DNA: TGTGCCAGTAGTATTGGGGGGATGCAAGCAGATACGCAGTATTTT
CDR3 protein: CASSIGGMQADTQYF

J gene: TRBJ2-7
D gene: .
V gene: TRBV10-1
clone size: .
CDR3 DNA: TGCGCCAGCACCGAGAAAGGGGATCCCTACGAGCAGTACTTC
CDR3 protein: CASTEKGDPYEQYF

J gene: TRBJ2-2
D gene: .
V gene: TRBV27
clone size: .
CDR3 DNA: TGTGCCAGCAGTTTGCGGGGGGAGCTGTTTTTT
CDR3 protein: CASSLRGELFF

J gene: TRBJ1-6
D gene: .
V gene: TRBV5-1
clone size: .
CDR3 DNA: TGCGCCAGCAGCTTGGCATCTCGATCCACTCTCCACTTT
CDR3 protein: CASSLASRSTLHF

J gene: TRBJ2-1
D gene: .
V gene: TRBV6-4
clone size: .
CDR3 DNA: TGTGCCAGCAGTGACTCGGACTACGATGAGCAGTTCTTC
CDR3 protein: CASSDSDYDEQFF